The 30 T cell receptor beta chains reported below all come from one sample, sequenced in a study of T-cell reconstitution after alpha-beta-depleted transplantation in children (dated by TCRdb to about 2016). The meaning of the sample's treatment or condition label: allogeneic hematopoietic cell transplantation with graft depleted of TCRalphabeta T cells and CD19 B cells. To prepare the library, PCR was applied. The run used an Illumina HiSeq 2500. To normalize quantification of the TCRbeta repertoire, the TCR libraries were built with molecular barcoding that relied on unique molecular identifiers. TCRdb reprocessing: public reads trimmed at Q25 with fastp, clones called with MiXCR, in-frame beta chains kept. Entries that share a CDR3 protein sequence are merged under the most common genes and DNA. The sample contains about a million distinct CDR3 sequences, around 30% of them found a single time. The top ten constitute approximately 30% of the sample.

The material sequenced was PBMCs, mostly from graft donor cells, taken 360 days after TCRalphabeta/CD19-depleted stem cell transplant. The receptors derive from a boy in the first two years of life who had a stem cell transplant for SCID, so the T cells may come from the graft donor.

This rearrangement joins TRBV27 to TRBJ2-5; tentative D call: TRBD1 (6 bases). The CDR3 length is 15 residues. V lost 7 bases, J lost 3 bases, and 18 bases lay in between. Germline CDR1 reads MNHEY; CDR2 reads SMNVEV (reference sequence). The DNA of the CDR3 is TGTGCCAGCAATTGCCCTGGGGGCAGGGAAGAGACCCAGTACTTC. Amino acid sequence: CASNCPGGREETQYF.

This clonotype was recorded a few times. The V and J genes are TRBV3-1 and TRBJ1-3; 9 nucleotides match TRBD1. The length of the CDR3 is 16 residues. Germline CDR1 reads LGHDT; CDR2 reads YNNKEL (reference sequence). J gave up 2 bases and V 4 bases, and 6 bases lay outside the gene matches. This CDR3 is CASSPMTGGAGNTIYF. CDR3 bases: TGTGCCAGCAGCCCTATGACAGGGGGGGCTGGAAACACCATATATTTT.

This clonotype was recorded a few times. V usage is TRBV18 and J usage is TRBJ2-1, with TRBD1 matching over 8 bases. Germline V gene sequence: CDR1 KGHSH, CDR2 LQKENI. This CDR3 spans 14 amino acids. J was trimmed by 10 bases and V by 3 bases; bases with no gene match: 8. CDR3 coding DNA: TGTGCCAGCTCACCCTGGACAGGGCATAAGGAGCAGTTCTTC. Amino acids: CASSPWTGHKEQFF.

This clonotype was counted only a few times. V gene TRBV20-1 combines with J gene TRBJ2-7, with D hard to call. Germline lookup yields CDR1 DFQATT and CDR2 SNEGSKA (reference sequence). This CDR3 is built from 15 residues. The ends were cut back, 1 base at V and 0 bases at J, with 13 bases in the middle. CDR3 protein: CSARVATPSSYEQYF. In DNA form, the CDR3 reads TGCAGTGCTAGAGTGGCGACTCCGAGCTCCTACGAGCAGTACTTC.

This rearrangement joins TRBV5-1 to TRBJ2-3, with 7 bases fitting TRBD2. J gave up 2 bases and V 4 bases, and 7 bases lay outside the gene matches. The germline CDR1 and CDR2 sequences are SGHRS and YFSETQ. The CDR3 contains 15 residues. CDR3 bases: TGCGCCAGCAGCCCCCGGGACTACACCACAGATACGCAGTATTTT. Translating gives CASSPRDYTTDTQYF.

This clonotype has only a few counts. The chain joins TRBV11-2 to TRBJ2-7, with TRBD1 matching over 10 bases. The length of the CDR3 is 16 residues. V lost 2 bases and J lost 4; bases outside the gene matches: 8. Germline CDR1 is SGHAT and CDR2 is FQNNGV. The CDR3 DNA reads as TGTGCCAGCAGCTTAAAGCTCGGGACAGGGGAATACGAGCAGTACTTC. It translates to CASSLKLGTGEYEQYF.

Here the CDR3 DNA reads TGCAGTGCTAGAGATTTGACGATAGCGGGGGGCAGATACGAGCAGTACTTC. It is translated as CSARDLTIAGGRYEQYF. This chain uses TRBV20-1 with TRBJ2-7; TRBD2 matches at 10 bases. The CDR3 is 17 residues long. CDR1 is DFQATT, CDR2 SNEGSKA, per germline (reference sequence). Trimming took 0 bases from V and 4 from J; bases not matched to a gene: 12.

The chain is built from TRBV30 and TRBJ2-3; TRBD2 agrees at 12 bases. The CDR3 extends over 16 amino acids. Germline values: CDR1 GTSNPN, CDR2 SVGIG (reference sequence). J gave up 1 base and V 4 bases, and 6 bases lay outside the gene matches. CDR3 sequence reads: CAWTSLAGGRTDTQYF. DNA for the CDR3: TGTGCCTGGACCTCCCTAGCGGGGGGGCGCACAGATACGCAGTATTTT. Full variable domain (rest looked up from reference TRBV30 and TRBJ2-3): SQTIHQWPATLVQPVGSPLSLECTVEGTSNPNLYWYRQAAGRGLQLLFYSVGIGQISSEVPQNLSASRPQDRQFILSSKKLLLSDSGFYLCAWTSLAGGRTDTQYFGPGTRLTVL.

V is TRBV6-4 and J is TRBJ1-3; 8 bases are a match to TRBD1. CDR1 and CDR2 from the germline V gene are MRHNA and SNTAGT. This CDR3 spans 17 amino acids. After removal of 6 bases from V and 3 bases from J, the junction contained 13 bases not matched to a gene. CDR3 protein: CASRKICPGQVGNTIYF. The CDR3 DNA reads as TGTGCCAGCAGGAAGATTTGTCCGGGACAGGTTGGAAACACCATATATTTT.

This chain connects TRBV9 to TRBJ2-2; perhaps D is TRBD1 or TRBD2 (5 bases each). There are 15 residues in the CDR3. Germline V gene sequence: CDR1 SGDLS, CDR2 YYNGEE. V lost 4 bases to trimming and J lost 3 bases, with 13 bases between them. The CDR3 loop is CASSPGAADTGELFF. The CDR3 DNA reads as TGTGCCAGCAGCCCCGGGGCAGCCGACACCGGGGAGCTGTTTTTT.

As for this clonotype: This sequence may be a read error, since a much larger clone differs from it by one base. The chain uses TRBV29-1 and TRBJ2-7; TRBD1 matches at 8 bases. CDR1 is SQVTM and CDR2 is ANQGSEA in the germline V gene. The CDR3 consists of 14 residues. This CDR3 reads CSVKHQGAQYEEYF. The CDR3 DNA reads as TGCAGCGTCAAACATCAGGGGGCCCAATACGAGGAGTACTTC.

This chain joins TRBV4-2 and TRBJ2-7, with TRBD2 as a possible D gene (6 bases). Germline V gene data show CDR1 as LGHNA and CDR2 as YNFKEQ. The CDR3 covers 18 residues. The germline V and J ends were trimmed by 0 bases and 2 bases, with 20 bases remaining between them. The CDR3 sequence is CASSQDSSRSGYPYEQYF. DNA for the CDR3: TGTGCCAGCAGCCAAGATTCGTCCCGAAGCGGGTATCCCTACGAGCAGTACTTC.

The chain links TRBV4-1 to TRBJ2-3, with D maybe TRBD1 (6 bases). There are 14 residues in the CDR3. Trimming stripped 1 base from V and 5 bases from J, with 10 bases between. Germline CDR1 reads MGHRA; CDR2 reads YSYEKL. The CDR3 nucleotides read TGCGCCAGCAGCCAAGGGCCAGGGGAAGATACGCAGTATTTT. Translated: CASSQGPGEDTQYF.

CDR3 sequence reads: CASSFWGGVTTYQRTDTQYF. CDR3 nucleotide sequence: TGTGCCAGCAGCTTTTGGGGAGGTGTAACGACTTACCAGCGGACAGATACGCAGTATTTT. This chain links TRBV7-8 with TRBJ2-3; D might be TRBD2 (6 bases). The CDR3 has 20 residues. Germline V gene data show CDR1 as SGHVS and CDR2 as FQNEAQ. V was pared by 3 bases and J by 3 bases, with 28 bases between.

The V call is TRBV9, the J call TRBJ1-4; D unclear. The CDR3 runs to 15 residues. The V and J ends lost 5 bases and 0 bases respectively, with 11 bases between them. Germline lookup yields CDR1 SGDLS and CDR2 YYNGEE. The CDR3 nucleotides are TGTGCCAGCAGTCCAGAACCTGCAACTAATGAAAAACTGTTTTTT. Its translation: CASSPEPATNEKLFF.

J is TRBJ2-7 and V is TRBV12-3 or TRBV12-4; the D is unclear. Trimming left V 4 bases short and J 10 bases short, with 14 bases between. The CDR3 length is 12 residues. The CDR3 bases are TGTGCCAGCAGTTCGGGCTCCTTGTTACAGTACTTC. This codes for CASSSGSLLQYF.

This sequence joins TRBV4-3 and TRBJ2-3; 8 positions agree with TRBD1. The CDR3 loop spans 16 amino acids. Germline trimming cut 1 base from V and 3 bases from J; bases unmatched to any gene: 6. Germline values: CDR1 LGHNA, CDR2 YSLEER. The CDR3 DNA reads TGCGCCAGCAGCCAAGTTTGGACAGGGCGGACAGATACGCAGTATTTT. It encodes CASSQVWTGRTDTQYF.

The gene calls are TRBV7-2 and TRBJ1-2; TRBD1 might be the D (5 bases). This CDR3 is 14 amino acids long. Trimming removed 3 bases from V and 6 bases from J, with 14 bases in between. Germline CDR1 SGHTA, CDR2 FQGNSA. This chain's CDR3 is CASSFIGDPNGYTF. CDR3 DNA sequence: TGTGCCAGCAGCTTCATTGGGGACCCTAATGGCTACACCTTC.

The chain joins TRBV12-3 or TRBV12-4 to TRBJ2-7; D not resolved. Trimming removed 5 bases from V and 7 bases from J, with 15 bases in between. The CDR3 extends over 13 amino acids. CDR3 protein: CASSRTDWMEQYF. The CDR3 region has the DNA TGTGCCAGCAGTCGGACCGACTGGATGGAGCAGTACTTC.

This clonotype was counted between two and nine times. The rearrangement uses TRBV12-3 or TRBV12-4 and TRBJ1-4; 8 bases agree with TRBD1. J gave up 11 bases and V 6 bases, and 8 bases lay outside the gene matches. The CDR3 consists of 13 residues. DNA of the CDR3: TGTGCCAGCAGGCCGGGACAGGCAGAGAAACTGTTTTTT. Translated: CASRPGQAEKLFF.

CDR3 nucleotide sequence: TGTGCCAGCAGTCTCCGCCGGACGTGGGGCCTCACAGATACGCAGTATTTT. This sequence encodes CASSLRRTWGLTDTQYF. This rearrangement joins TRBV28 to TRBJ2-3, with a tentative D call TRBD1 (5 bases). Germline V gene data show CDR1 as MDHEN and CDR2 as SYDVKM. Trimming removed 5 bases at V and 2 bases at J, with 20 bases between. The CDR3 covers 17 residues. Complete variable domain (other parts from reference TRBV28 and TRBJ2-3): DVKVTQSSRYLVKRTGEKVFLECVQDMDHENMFWYRQDPGLGLRLIYFSYDVKMKEKGDIPEGYSVSREKKERFSLILESASTNQTSMYLCASSLRRTWGLTDTQYFGPGTRLTVL.

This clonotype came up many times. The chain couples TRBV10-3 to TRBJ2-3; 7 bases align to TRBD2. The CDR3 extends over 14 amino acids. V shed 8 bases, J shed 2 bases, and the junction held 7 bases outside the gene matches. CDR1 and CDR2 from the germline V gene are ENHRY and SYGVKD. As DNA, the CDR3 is TGTGCCATCCGAGCGGGACGAAACACAGATACGCAGTATTTT. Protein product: CAIRAGRNTDTQYF.

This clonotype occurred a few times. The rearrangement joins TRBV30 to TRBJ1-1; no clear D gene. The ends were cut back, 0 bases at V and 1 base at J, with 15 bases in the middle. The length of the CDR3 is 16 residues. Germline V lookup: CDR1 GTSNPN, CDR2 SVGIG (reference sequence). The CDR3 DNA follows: TGTGCCTGGAGTGTACGAGGATGGTCTGAGAACACTGAAGCTTTCTTT. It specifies CAWSVRGWSENTEAFF.

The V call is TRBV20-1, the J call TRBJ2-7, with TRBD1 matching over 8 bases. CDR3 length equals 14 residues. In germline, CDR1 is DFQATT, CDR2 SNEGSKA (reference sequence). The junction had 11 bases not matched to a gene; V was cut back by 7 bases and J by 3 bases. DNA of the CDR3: TGCAGTGGAACCTATAACAGGGGGAACTACGAGCAGTACTTC. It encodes CSGTYNRGNYEQYF.

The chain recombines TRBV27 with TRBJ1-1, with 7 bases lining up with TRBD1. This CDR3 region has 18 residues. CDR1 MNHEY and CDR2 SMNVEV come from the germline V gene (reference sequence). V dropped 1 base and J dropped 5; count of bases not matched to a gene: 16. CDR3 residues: CASSLFLPPQGVVTEAFF. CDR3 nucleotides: TGTGCCAGCAGTTTATTTTTGCCCCCCCAGGGGGTAGTGACTGAAGCTTTCTTT.

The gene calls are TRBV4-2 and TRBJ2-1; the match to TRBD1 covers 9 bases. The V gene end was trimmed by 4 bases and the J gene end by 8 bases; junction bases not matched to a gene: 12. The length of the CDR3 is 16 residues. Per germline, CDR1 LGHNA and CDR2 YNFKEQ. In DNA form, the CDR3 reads TGTGCCAGCAGCCCGGGTCCCGGGACAGGGACGGATGAGCAGTTCTTC. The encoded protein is CASSPGPGTGTDEQFF.

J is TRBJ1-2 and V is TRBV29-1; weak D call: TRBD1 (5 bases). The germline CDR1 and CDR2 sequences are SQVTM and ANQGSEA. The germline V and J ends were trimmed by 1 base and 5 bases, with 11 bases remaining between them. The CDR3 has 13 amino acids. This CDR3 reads CSVEGGEGYGYTF. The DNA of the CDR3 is TGCAGCGTTGAAGGGGGAGAGGGGTATGGCTACACCTTC.

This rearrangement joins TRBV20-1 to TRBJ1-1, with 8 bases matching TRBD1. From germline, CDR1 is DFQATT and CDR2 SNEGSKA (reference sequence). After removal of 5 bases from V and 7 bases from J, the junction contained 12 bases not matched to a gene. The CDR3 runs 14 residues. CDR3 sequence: CSARPRTGRVEAFF. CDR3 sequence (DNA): TGCAGTGCTCGGCCCCGGACAGGGAGGGTTGAAGCTTTCTTT.

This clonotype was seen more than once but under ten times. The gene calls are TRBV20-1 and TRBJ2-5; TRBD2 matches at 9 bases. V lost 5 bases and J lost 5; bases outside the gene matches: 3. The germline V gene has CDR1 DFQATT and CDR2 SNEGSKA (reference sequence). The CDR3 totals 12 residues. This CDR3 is CSAASGVETQYF. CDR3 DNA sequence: TGCAGTGCTGCTAGCGGGGTCGAGACCCAGTACTTC.

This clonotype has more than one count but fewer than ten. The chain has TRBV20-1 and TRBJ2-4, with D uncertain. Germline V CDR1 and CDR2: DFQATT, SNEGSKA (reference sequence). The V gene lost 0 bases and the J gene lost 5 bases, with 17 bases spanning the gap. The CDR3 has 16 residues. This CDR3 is CSARDWAQSDENIQYF. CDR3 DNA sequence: TGCAGTGCTAGAGATTGGGCTCAATCTGACGAAAACATTCAGTACTTC.